This T cell receptor (beta chain) was captured by sequencing in a study of T cells in Graves' hyperthyroidism and ophthalmopathy. The investigators amplified TCR beta CDR3 regions from RNA transcripts. The HTBI primer set served for first-round RT-PCR of the TCR CDR3. One entry per CDR3 protein, called by TCRdb with MiXCR from the multiplex PCR reads. The data hold over 500,000 distinct CDR3 sequences, with less than 15% observed a single time. This CDR3 has 16 residues. Germline V CDR1 and CDR2: SQVTM, ANQGSEA. The ends lost 6 bases at V and 0 bases at J; junction bases unmatched: 5. This clonotype was counted a few times.

The clonotype comes from a woman aged 40 to 49 with Graves' hyperthyroidism. The sequenced material came from blood. The V gene is TRBV29-1, the J gene TRBJ2-1, with TRBD2 identical over 13 bases. CDR3 residues: CSVGGLAGNSYNEQFF. CDR3 in DNA: TGCAGCGTGGGGGGACTAGCGGGAAACTCCTACAATGAGCAGTTCTTC.